The rows below give T cell receptor beta chains drawn from one sample of a study of PD-1 blockade in classical Hodgkin lymphoma. Data came from immunoSEQ multiplex PCR; TCRdb stores just in-frame clones and leaves some out. The data contain approximately 100,000 clones, about 89% of them seen just once; the ten biggest clones take up around 7%. The sample in question was peripheral blood mononuclear cells (PBMCs), obtained before the second cycle of nivolumab. The source of these receptors is a human donor with classical Hodgkin lymphoma. Each CDR3 is given with its conserved first and last residue. Each record gives: clone size, V gene, D gene, J gene, CDR3 DNA, CDR3 protein. The D gene is left open where the match is weak. A row's size may be missing; if present it is once, few, many or a size class.

abundance: -
v_gene: TRBV30
d_gene: -
j_gene: TRBJ2-2
CDR3nt: TGTGCCTGGAGTGTATTGGGTACCGGGGAGCTGTTTTTT
CDR3aa: CAWSVLGTGELFF

abundance: -
v_gene: TRBV7-2
d_gene: -
j_gene: TRBJ2-3
CDR3nt: TGTGCCAGCAGCTTAGTTGGGAGCTCAGATACGCAGTATTTT
CDR3aa: CASSLVGSSDTQYF

abundance: -
v_gene: TRBV27
d_gene: -
j_gene: TRBJ1-6
CDR3nt: TGTGCCAGCAGCTCCGTGCGGGGCTTTCGGAATTCACCCCTCCACTTT
CDR3aa: CASSSVRGFRNSPLHF

abundance: -
v_gene: TRBV9
d_gene: -
j_gene: TRBJ2-3
CDR3nt: TGTGCCAGCAGCGTGGTCACAGATACGCAGTATTTT
CDR3aa: CASSVVTDTQYF

abundance: once
v_gene: TRBV27
d_gene: TRBD1
j_gene: TRBJ1-4
CDR3nt: TGTGCCAGCAGTTTCCGACAGGGAGGAAATGAAAAACTGTTTTTT
CDR3aa: CASSFRQGGNEKLFF

abundance: -
v_gene: TRBV5-1
d_gene: -
j_gene: TRBJ2-7
CDR3nt: TGCGCCAGCAGCTTTGTACAGGGAAGCTACGAGCAGTACTTC
CDR3aa: CASSFVQGSYEQYF

abundance: -
v_gene: TRBV9
d_gene: -
j_gene: TRBJ2-5
CDR3nt: TGTGCCAGCAGCGTAGTATCCAGGGGTCCTCGAGAGACCCAGTACTTC
CDR3aa: CASSVVSRGPRETQYF

abundance: -
v_gene: TRBV7-7
d_gene: TRBD1
j_gene: TRBJ2-5
CDR3nt: TGTGCCAGCAACAAATGGGACAGCTCGGGGTCGACCCAGTACTTC
CDR3aa: CASNKWDSSGSTQYF

abundance: once
v_gene: TRBV7-2
d_gene: TRBD1
j_gene: TRBJ2-7
CDR3nt: TGTGCCAGCAGCCCCTCCGGGACAGCGTCCTACGAGCAGTACTTC
CDR3aa: CASSPSGTASYEQYF

abundance: -
v_gene: TRBV5-5
d_gene: -
j_gene: TRBJ1-2
CDR3nt: TGTGCCAGCAGCCCGGGGCGTCAGCTACTTAACTATGGCTACACCTTC
CDR3aa: CASSPGRQLLNYGYTF